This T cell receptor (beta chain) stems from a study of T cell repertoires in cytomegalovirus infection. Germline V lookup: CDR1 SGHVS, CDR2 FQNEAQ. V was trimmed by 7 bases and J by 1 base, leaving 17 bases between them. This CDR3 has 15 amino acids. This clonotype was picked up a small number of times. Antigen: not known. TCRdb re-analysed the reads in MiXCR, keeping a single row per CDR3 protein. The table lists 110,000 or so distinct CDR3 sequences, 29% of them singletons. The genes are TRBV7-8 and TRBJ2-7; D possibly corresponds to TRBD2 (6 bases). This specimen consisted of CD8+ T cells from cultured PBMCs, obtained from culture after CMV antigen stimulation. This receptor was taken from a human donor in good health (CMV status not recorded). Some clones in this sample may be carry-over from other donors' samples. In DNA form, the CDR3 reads TGTGCCAGCATGGAGACTAACGGGGGTTCCTACGAGCAGTACTTC. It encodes CASMETNGGSYEQYF.